One T cell receptor beta chain is described in this entry. Its antigen is currently unknown. There are 14 residues in the CDR3. V was cut by 4 bases and J by 6 bases, with 14 bases left in between. Per germline, CDR1 SGHTA and CDR2 FQGTGA. Specified time point: late sampling 161 to 241 days after vaccination in three convalescent patients. The sample's treatment: approximately 9-day PBMC culture with coronavirus spike peptide pools or control peptides (ViraFEST assay). ViraFEST sequenced TCRs after peptide-pool expansion of antigen-specific T cells. This sample is drawn from a study of vaccination and CD4 T cells after COVID-19. Looking at the study overall: Convalescent patients had positive nasal swab PCR results for SARS-CoV-2. Disease was mild in several and severe in one. Spike peptides, overlapping and drawn from SARS-CoV-2, HCoV-NL63, HCoV-OC43 and HCoV-229E, were used to stimulate cells.

Cultured CD4+ T-cell DNA underwent Oncomine TCR Beta short-read sequencing. A single record per CDR3 protein comes from TCRdb applying MiXCR to the PCR reads. Of tens of thousands of distinct CDR3 sequences listed, 28% are singletons. The chain combines TRBV7-3 with TRBJ2-3; perhaps TRBD2 as D (6 bases). The sequenced sample was CD4+ T cells from blood, cultured in vitro, obtained about 7 months after SARS-CoV-2 vaccination. This TCR was sampled from a human donor who had recovered from COVID-19. The CDR3 reads CASSSGSGEDTQYF. The CDR3, as DNA: TGTGCCAGCAGCTCAGGGTCGGGGGAGGATACGCAGTATTTT. Full variable domain (rest looked up from reference TRBV7-3 and TRBJ2-3): GAGVSQTPSNKVTEKGKYVELRCDPISGHTALYWYRQSLGQGPEFLIYFQGTGAADDSGLPNDRFFAVRPEGSVSTLKIQRTERGDSAVYLCASSSGSGEDTQYFGPGTRLTVL.